Shown below are 28 T cell receptor beta chains from a single sample sequenced in a study of blood T cell repertoires in COVID-19. Data came from immunoSEQ multiplex PCR; TCRdb stores just in-frame clones and leaves some out. The sample records fewer than 90,000 clones, 88% being singletons. Sequenced input: peripheral blood. All receptors derive from a man between 65 and 80 years old with acute or convalescent COVID-19.

The gene calls are TRBV19 and TRBJ1-5; D is ambiguous. The CDR3 runs 16 residues. Trimming stripped 5 bases from V and 6 bases from J, with 20 bases between. Germline V gene data show CDR1 as LNHDA and CDR2 as SQIVND (reference sequence). CDR3 amino acids: CASSQIAGSVVQPQHF. The CDR3 nucleotides read TGTGCCAGTAGTCAAATTGCTGGTAGCGTGGTTCAGCCCCAGCATTTT.

V gene TRBV7-9 combines with J gene TRBJ1-6; a weak D match, TRBD1 (5 bases). The germline V gene has CDR1 SEHNR and CDR2 FQNEAQ (reference sequence). The germline V and J ends were trimmed by 4 bases and 6 bases, with 13 bases remaining between them. CDR3 length: 15 residues. The CDR3 sequence: CASSSQGLRNSPLHF. As DNA, the CDR3 is TGTGCCAGCAGCTCGCAGGGATTACGTAATTCACCCCTCCACTTT.

The J gene is TRBJ1-2, the V gene TRBV28, with 7 bases aligning to TRBD1. The V segment lost 5 bases and the J segment 5 bases; nucleotides outside the gene matches: 14. Germline loops: CDR1 MDHEN, CDR2 SYDVKM. The CDR3 totals 16 residues. The CDR3 is CASSATGAKSRYGYTF. CDR3 DNA sequence: TGTGCCAGCAGTGCCACAGGGGCGAAGAGCCGATATGGCTACACCTTC.

The V call is TRBV3-1 (or the pseudogene TRBV3-2), the J call TRBJ1-6, with D tentatively TRBD1 (5 bases). There are 13 residues in the CDR3. Trimming took off 2 bases at V and 10 bases at J, with 9 bases between the two ends. Per germline, CDR1 LGHDT and CDR2 YNNKEL (reference sequence). The CDR3 DNA follows: TGTGCCAGCAGCCAACAGGGTGGCTCACCCCTCCACTTT. Residues: CASSQQGGSPLHF.

The rearrangement links TRBV20-1 to TRBJ1-5, with D tentatively TRBD1 (6 bases). The CDR3 sequence is 11 residues long. The V gene lost 6 bases and the J gene lost 11 bases, with 14 bases spanning the gap. Germline loops: CDR1 DFQATT, CDR2 SNEGSKA (reference sequence). The CDR3 region is CSAGRDMSQHF. The CDR3 DNA is TGCAGTGCGGGACGGGACATGTCCCAGCATTTT.

The V call is TRBV9, the J call TRBJ2-2; maybe TRBD2 (5 bases). This CDR3 contains 20 residues. Germline-derived CDR1 and CDR2 are SGDLS and YYNGEE. Trimming left V 4 bases short and J 0 bases short, with 25 bases between. CDR3 sequence (DNA): TGTGCCAGCAGCCCCCCGGAGAGAGAGGGTGCGGACGCGAACACCGGGGAGCTGTTTTTT. This sequence encodes CASSPPEREGADANTGELFF.

This clone was detected a few times. CDR3 DNA sequence: TGTGCCAGCAGTCCTCCGGGACAGGGTTTGGGCGAGCAGTACTTC. It encodes CASSPPGQGLGEQYF. The gene calls are TRBV28 and TRBJ2-7, with TRBD1 matching 9 bases. From germline, CDR1 is MDHEN and CDR2 SYDVKM. The CDR3 is made up of 15 amino acids. V lost 5 bases and J lost 6; bases outside the gene matches: 11. Complete variable domain (other parts from reference TRBV28 and TRBJ2-7): DVKVTQSSRYLVKRTGEKVFLECVQDMDHENMFWYRQDPGLGLRLIYFSYDVKMKEKGDIPEGYSVSREKKERFSLILESASTNQTSMYLCASSPPGQGLGEQYFGPGTRLTVT.

The chain employs TRBV15 and TRBJ2-6; D uncertain. The CDR3 covers 15 residues. Trimming cost V 0 bases and J 0 bases, with 3 bases left between them. Per germline, CDR1 LNHNV and CDR2 YYDKDF (reference sequence). The CDR3 DNA reads as TGTGCCACCAGCAGAGACAACTCTGGGGCCAACGTCCTGACTTTC. It specifies CATSRDNSGANVLTF.

This chain connects TRBV10-3 to TRBJ1-2; 9 bases are a match to TRBD1. Trimming cost V 2 bases and J 8 bases; bases outside gene matches: 9. The CDR3 extends over 15 amino acids. Germline CDR1 ENHRY, CDR2 SYGVKD. The CDR3 protein is CAISETGGASVGYTF. Written as DNA, the CDR3 is TGTGCCATCAGTGAGACAGGGGGCGCTTCAGTCGGCTACACCTTC.

The chain uses TRBV7-2 and TRBJ2-1, with D possibly TRBD2 on 7 matching bases. The V end lost 1 base, the J end lost 9 bases, and 16 bases lay between the germline ends. CDR1 is SGHTA and CDR2 is FQGNSA in the germline V gene. The CDR3 loop spans 15 amino acids. This CDR3 is CASSLEGGGGREQFF. In DNA form, the CDR3 reads TGTGCCAGCAGCTTAGAGGGGGGAGGGGGTCGTGAGCAGTTCTTC. Drawing the rest from reference TRBV7-2 and TRBJ2-1, the complete variable domain is GAGVSQSPSNKVTEKGKDVELRCDPISGHTALYWYRQSLGQGLEFLIYFQGNSAPDKSGLPSDRFSAERTGGSVSTLTIQRTQQEDSAVYLCASSLEGGGGREQFFGPGTRLTVL.

The chain couples TRBV29-1 to TRBJ2-1; TRBD2 matches at 13 bases. V lost 7 bases and J lost 8; bases outside the gene matches: 14. Germline V CDR1 and CDR2: SQVTM, ANQGSEA. The CDR3 covers 16 residues. The CDR3 DNA follows: TGCAGCGCTGGGTTGGTGGGACTAGCGGGATACGATGAGCAGTTCTTC. It is translated as CSAGLVGLAGYDEQFF.

The chain links TRBV7-2 to TRBJ1-2; D not resolved. The CDR3 extends over 13 amino acids. In germline, CDR1 is SGHTA, CDR2 FQGNSA. V lost 5 bases to trimming and J lost 8 bases, with 15 bases between them. CDR3 sequence: CASSPASAGGYTF. Here the CDR3 DNA reads TGTGCCAGCAGCCCGGCTTCCGCGGGCGGCTACACCTTC.

A single count supports this clone. This chain joins TRBV29-1 and TRBJ2-7; D ambiguous. There are 10 residues in the CDR3. Germline assignment: CDR1 SQVTM and CDR2 ANQGSEA. The germline V and J ends were trimmed by 7 bases and 6 bases, with 10 bases remaining between them. CDR3 DNA: TGCAGCGCCCTAGTTGGCGAGCAGTACTTC. As protein: CSALVGEQYF.

The genes are TRBV28 and TRBJ2-7; TRBD2 might be the D (6 bases). This CDR3 comprises 20 residues. Trimming shortened V by 6 bases and J by 4 bases, and 34 bases separated the two germline ends. Germline V gene data show CDR1 as MDHEN and CDR2 as SYDVKM. The CDR3 spells CASRSTPGLKGVGGLYEQYF. In DNA, the CDR3 is TGTGCCAGCAGATCTACTCCGGGACTTAAAGGAGTGGGAGGTTTATACGAGCAGTACTTC.

The chain couples TRBV19 to TRBJ2-1; 12 bases line up with TRBD2. Trimming cost V 5 bases and J 4 bases; bases outside gene matches: 6. CDR1 is LNHDA, CDR2 SQIVND, per germline (reference sequence). This CDR3 is built from 16 residues. CDR3 protein: CASSSGTSGWYNEQFF. As DNA, the CDR3 is TGTGCCAGTAGTTCCGGGACTAGCGGGTGGTACAATGAGCAGTTCTTC.

The chain employs TRBV28 and TRBJ2-7, with D tentatively TRBD1 (6 bases). The germline V gene encodes CDR1 MDHEN and CDR2 SYDVKM. Trimming removed 4 bases from V and 7 bases from J, with 20 bases in between. The CDR3 contains 15 residues. CDR3 bases: TGTGCCAGCAGTTCCACCGGGACAAGGAGTGAGGAGCAGTACTTC. Residues: CASSSTGTRSEEQYF.

The chain joins TRBV6-5 to TRBJ2-2; 13 bases match TRBD2. Germline V gene lookup returns CDR1 MNHEY and CDR2 SVGAGI. V was pared by 5 bases and J by 6 bases, with 3 bases of the junction left unmatched. This CDR3 region has 15 residues. The CDR3 spells CASSPLAGGSGELFF. As DNA, the CDR3 is TGTGCCAGCAGTCCACTAGCGGGGGGGTCCGGGGAGCTGTTTTTT.

This rearrangement joins TRBV2 to TRBJ2-4, with unresolved D. Germline loops: CDR1 SNHLY, CDR2 FYNNEI. Trimming took off 5 bases at V and 6 bases at J, with 5 bases between the two ends. This CDR3 is built from 11 residues. The CDR3 loop reads CASSNLNIQYF. CDR3 nucleotides: TGTGCCAGCAGTAACTTAAACATTCAGTACTTC.

The J gene is TRBJ2-3, the V gene TRBV27; 7 bases map to TRBD1. CDR1 and CDR2 from the germline V gene are MNHEY and SMNVEV (reference sequence). The length of the CDR3 is 15 residues. V lost 6 bases to trimming and J lost 4 bases; unmatched junction nucleotides: 10. CDR3 DNA: TGTGCCAGCAGGGGCCGGGACAGCAAACCAGATACGCAGTATTTT. Protein product: CASRGRDSKPDTQYF.

This chain links TRBV2 with TRBJ1-1; 10 bases map to TRBD1. CDR3 length: 12 amino acids. J gave up 7 bases and V 6 bases, and 2 bases lay outside the gene matches. Germline V gene data show CDR1 as SNHLY and CDR2 as FYNNEI. CDR3 bases: TGTGCCAGCAGGACAGGGGGCTTTGAAGCTTTCTTT. Its protein is CASRTGGFEAFF. The complete variable domain, with remaining parts taken from reference TRBV2 and TRBJ1-1, reads EPEVTQTPSHQVTQMGQEVILRCVPISNHLYFYWYRQILGQKVEFLVSFYNNEISEKSEIFDDQFSVERPDGSNFTLKIRSTKLEDSAMYFCASRTGGFEAFFGQGTRLTVV.

The chain combines TRBV30 with TRBJ1-5; D ambiguous. Germline V gene sequence: CDR1 GTSNPN, CDR2 SVGIG (reference sequence). The V end lost 5 bases, the J end lost 0 bases, and 8 bases lay between the germline ends. This CDR3 has 13 amino acids. CDR3 loop: CAWGPGSNQPQHF. The CDR3 nucleotides are TGTGCCTGGGGACCGGGTAGCAATCAGCCCCAGCATTTT.

As to this clone: Other DNA sequences in the same sample also yield this CDR3. V is TRBV5-4 and J is TRBJ1-1; 7 nucleotides line up with TRBD1. The V gene's germline CDR1 is SGHNT and CDR2 YYREEE (reference sequence). The CDR3 contains 14 residues. Losses at the gene ends were 0 bases for V and 1 base for J; bases not matched to a gene: 0. The CDR3 DNA reads as TGTGCCAGCAGCTTGGACAGGGGGAACACTGAAGCTTTCTTT. This gives the protein CASSLDRGNTEAFF.

In its sample, this clone was seen once. This rearrangement joins TRBV28 to TRBJ1-2; the D gene is possibly TRBD1 (6 bases). Trimming took 4 bases from V and 4 from J, leaving 16 bases between them. Germline CDR1 and CDR2: MDHEN and SYDVKM. This CDR3 contains 15 residues. The CDR3 protein is CASSSKGGRSYGYTF. The CDR3, as DNA: TGTGCCAGCAGTTCGAAAGGGGGAAGGAGCTATGGCTACACCTTC.

This rearrangement joins TRBV19 to TRBJ2-1; 7 bases fit TRBD1. V lost 7 bases, J lost 12 bases, and 12 bases stayed unmatched. CDR1 LNHDA and CDR2 SQIVND come from the germline V gene (reference sequence). The CDR3 has 13 residues. CDR3 sequence (DNA): TGTGCCAGTACGAGGACAGGAGACTCCTCGCAGTTCTTC. Its protein is CASTRTGDSSQFF. Full variable domain (remainder filled in from reference TRBV19 and TRBJ2-1): DGGITQSPKYLFRKEGQNVTLSCEQNLNHDAMYWYRQDPGQGLRLIYYSQIVNDFQKGDIAEGYSVSREKKESFPLTVTSAQKNPTAFYLCASTRTGDSSQFFGPGTRLTVL.

This chain joins TRBV28 and TRBJ2-7, with no clear D. The CDR3 runs 13 residues. V lost 2 bases, J lost 1 base, and 6 bases lay in between. In germline, CDR1 is MDHEN, CDR2 SYDVKM. CDR3 in DNA: TGTGCCAGCAGTTTAACACAGTCCTACGAGCAGTACTTC. It yields the protein CASSLTQSYEQYF.

The chain employs TRBV13 and TRBJ2-5, with D perhaps TRBD2 (6 bases). The CDR3 length is 14 residues. Germline loops: CDR1 PRHDT, CDR2 FYEKMQ (reference sequence). Trimming shortened V by 5 bases and J by 0 bases, and 10 bases separated the two germline ends. CDR3 residues: CASSLGGNQETQYF. In DNA form, the CDR3 reads TGTGCCAGCAGCCTGGGGGGTAACCAAGAGACCCAGTACTTC.

The V call is TRBV19, the J call TRBJ2-7; D perhaps matches TRBD1 (5 bases). The CDR3 runs 11 residues. Trimming shortened V by 4 bases and J by 4 bases, and 5 bases separated the two germline ends. Germline assignment: CDR1 LNHDA and CDR2 SQIVND (reference sequence). This chain's CDR3 is CASSTGYEQYF. Written as DNA, the CDR3 is TGTGCCAGTAGTACAGGGTACGAGCAGTACTTC.

The chain combines TRBV11-1 with TRBJ2-7; a possible D gene is TRBD2 (5 bases). CDR1 and CDR2 from the germline V gene are SGHAT and FQDESV (reference sequence). V shed 3 bases and J shed 7 bases, with 13 bases lying between them. The CDR3 is 13 residues long. CDR3 loop: CASSFGRAIEQYF. For the CDR3, the DNA is TGTGCCAGCAGCTTCGGGCGGGCGATAGAGCAGTACTTC.